This TCR beta chain originates from a study of T cells in Graves' hyperthyroidism and ophthalmopathy. This clonotype was recorded a few times. Antigen unknown. Across 18 months, stable Graves' hyperthyroidism was marked by no progression to ophthalmopathy. Whole-study findings and limits: Separation of ophthalmopathy from stable hyperthyroidism was achieved by a 13 V-J model. Most thyroid clonotypes expanded above 0.001 were also detected in blood.

CDR1 is DFQATT and CDR2 is SNEGSKA in the germline V gene (reference sequence). J was trimmed by 10 bases and V by 6 bases; bases with no gene match: 13. The CDR3 has 15 residues. There were TCR beta CDR3 regions amplified from RNA transcripts. The HTBI primer set was used in a first-round RT-PCR of the TCR CDR3. Via MiXCR, TCRdb re-called the multiplex PCR reads, giving one row per CDR3 protein. The sample shows around 690,000 distinct CDR3 sequences, roughly 17% of them seen only once. The sequenced sample was blood. This sequence originates from a middle-aged man with Graves' hyperthyroidism. This chain links TRBV20-1 with TRBJ1-6; 9 bases are a match to TRBD1. The DNA of the CDR3 is TGCAGTGCACGGTTCCGGACAGGGGAGGTCTCACCCCTCCACTTT. It codes for CSARFRTGEVSPLHF.